The clone carrying this TCR beta chain was counted between two and nine times. Between the trimmed V and J ends, which lost 2 bases and 0 bases, there was a span of 11 bases. The V gene's germline CDR1 is SGHDN and CDR2 FVKESK. The length of the CDR3 is 15 residues. The sample originates from a study of T cell changes during pregnancy in multiple sclerosis. The method was immunoSEQ multiplex PCR; TCRdb's version includes in-frame clones alone and lacks a portion of them. The sample carries under 20,000 clones, 84% recorded once. The sample in question was CD8+ T cells from peripheral blood mononuclear cells, obtained in the second trimester of pregnancy. The receptor was derived from a female donor in good health, enrolled as a control in a pregnancy study. The chain combines TRBV14 with TRBJ2-7, with D maybe TRBD1 (5 bases). In DNA form, the CDR3 reads TGTGCCAGCAGCCAAAAGGGGTCCCTCTCCTACGAGCAGTACTTC. Translation gives CASSQKGSLSYEQYF. The entire variable domain, with the rest obtained from reference TRBV14 and TRBJ2-7, is as follows: EAGVTQFPSHSVIEKGQTVTLRCDPISGHDNLYWYRRVMGKEIKFLLHFVKESKQDESGMPNNRFLAERTGGTYSTLKVQPAELEDSGVYFCASSQKGSLSYEQYFGPGTRLTVT.